This T cell receptor (beta chain) was captured by sequencing in a study of T cell repertoires in cytomegalovirus infection. Overall study context: Through public TCR beta signatures, both CMV infection and matching HLA type were indicated.

General observations from the study: Individuals carrying CMV plus the relevant HLA were identified by cumulative frequency of public TCR beta families. Across the ex vivo response, the dominant clonotypes were HLA-C-restricted CMV-specific TCR beta clonotypes.

TCRdb reprocessed the reads with MiXCR, giving one entry per CDR3 protein. The sample holds 150,000 to 200,000 distinct CDR3 sequences, 8% to 10% seen once. The sample holds a few counts of this clonotype. Its antigen is currently unknown. Germline V gene data show CDR1 as DFQATT and CDR2 as SNEGSKA (reference sequence). The CDR3 contains 14 residues. V shed 6 bases, J shed 2 bases, and the junction held 4 bases outside the gene matches. The chain carries TRBV20-1 and TRBJ2-7; TRBD2 matches 13 bases. The TCR sequence derives from a human donor in good health (CMV status not recorded). Some clones in this sample may be carry-over from other donors' samples. The sequencing sample was made of PBMCs. Written as DNA, the CDR3 is TGCAGTGCCCCTACTAGCGGGGGGGCCTACGAGCAGTACTTC. Its translation: CSAPTSGGAYEQYF.